The present T cell receptor beta chain was sequenced within a study of memory CD4+ T cells and cytomegalovirus serostatus (dated 2019 in TCRdb). Regarding the study in general: The cohort included about 33 healthy adults from Belgium, of whom 9 were CMV seropositive and approximately 25 were CMV seronegative. To replicate a published TCR-based CMV serostatus classifier, the researchers sequenced the CD4+ memory TCRbeta repertoires of a Belgian cohort whose cytomegalovirus serostatus was known. Points the paper makes about the study in general: The results were interpreted as suggesting that the CMV-associated TCR signature is mostly present in the CD4+ memory repertoire. The original-framework classifier achieved a median bootstrapped AUC of about 0.95 with a 95% CI of 0.76-1.00 on the Belgian cohort. For CMV serostatus prediction, a median bootstrapped AUC of about 0.94 was reached with the original framework, and a median bootstrapped AUC of around 0.89 was reached with a US-trained random forest. Only CD4+CD45RO+ memory cells were sequenced, unlike the original study, which covered naive and memory CD4+ and CD8+ populations. Of more than 150 previously reported CMV-associated TCRbeta sequences, approximately 70 appeared in the CD4+ memory repertoires, each in one to five individuals.

This clone was counted between two and nine times. Which antigen it targets is not known. It has no much larger one-base neighbor in the sample; base qualities were not kept. The Quick-DNA Microprep Kit was used to extract genomic DNA from the sorted cells. TCRbeta DNA was amplified with the immunoSEQ hsTCRbeta kit following the manufacturer's protocol. An Illumina MiSeq instrument was used to sequence the TCRbeta libraries. The paper's data handling went like this. Once out-of-frame sequences had been removed, some 2 million distinct TCRbeta sequences were left, which works out to an average of approximately 63,000 per individual. Two values were used to score each individual: the count of roughly 150 previously reported CMV-associated TCRbeta sequences and the total count of productive distinct TCRbeta sequences. A beta-binomial model was reimplemented in Python, and scikit-learn random forests with default parameters were trained on data from the US cohort. Classifier performance on the Belgian cohort was reported as the median AUC with percentile confidence intervals calculated over 10,000 bootstrap iterations. TCRdb took this table from immuneACCESS and kept in-frame rearrangements with V and J called. Such tables lack part of the clones; where checked against another copy, unresolved V genes explain under half of the gap, and the rest is unexplained. The V and J calls and clone size are taken from that table; D and trimming were inferred from the DNA. Here the sample has 25,000 to 30,000 clones; 70% to 80% occur a single time. 1.1% of the sample lies in the top ten.

Reading the germline V gene gives CDR1 ENHRY and CDR2 SYGVKD. The CDR3 runs 13 residues from the cysteine to the phenylalanine. CDR3 DNA only is kept here, 39 bases in frame from base 1. V is reduced by 4 bases and J by 1 base, leaving a spacing of 7 bases between them. Single viable CD3+CD4+CD8-CD45RO+ cells were sorted as memory CD4+ T cells on a FACSAria II. CMV serostatus was determined with a Roche Elecsys assay detecting serum IgG against CMV pp150, pp28, p38 and p52. After the samples were thawed, total CD4+ T cells were enriched through positive selection using CD4 magnetic microbeads. The samples came from a different study that was designed specifically to examine the CD4+ T cell memory repertoire. Peripheral blood mononuclear cells were isolated and cryopreserved following standard operating procedures; serum was stored at -80 °C. Staining used CD3-PerCP (BW264/56), CD4-APC (RPA-T4), CD45RO-PE (UCHT1) and CD8-Pacific Orange (3B5) antibodies, with Sytox blue excluding non-viable cells.

Sequencing was performed on memory CD4+ T cells from blood. This TCR came from an adult in good health and CMV-seronegative. Recombination joined TRBV10-3 with TRBJ1-1; confidence is insufficient to name the D gene. DNA sequence: TGTGCCATCAGTGGGGCAGCGAACACTGAAGCTTTCTTT. The translation is CAISGAANTEAFF.